These 18 T cell receptor beta chains share one sample of origin, sequenced in a study of cytomegalovirus exposure and HLA in healthy donors. This table comes from immunoSEQ multiplex PCR, and its TCRdb copy is limited to in-frame clones, with some not included. The data contain more than 95,000 clones, about 96% of them singletons. Sequencing was carried out using PBMCs. The receptors derive from a man aged 18 to 29 in good health and CMV-seronegative.

This chain joins TRBV28 and TRBJ2-1; 14 nucleotides align to TRBD2. Germline V gives CDR1 MDHEN, CDR2 SYDVKM. The CDR3 totals 15 residues. With V trimmed by 8 bases and J by 8 bases, 8 bases remained unmatched. CDR3 sequence reads: CASVPGLAGVDEQFF. In nucleotides, the CDR3 is TGTGCCAGCGTACCGGGACTAGCGGGAGTTGATGAGCAGTTCTTC.

The rearrangement joins TRBV4-2 to TRBJ2-1; the match to TRBD1 covers 10 bases. CDR1 is LGHNA and CDR2 is YNFKEQ in the germline V gene. The CDR3 is 16 residues long. Losses at the gene ends were 3 bases for V and 1 base for J; bases not matched to a gene: 3. This CDR3 is CASSHVDRGSYNEQFF. In nucleotides, the CDR3 is TGTGCCAGCAGCCATGTGGACAGGGGGTCCTACAATGAGCAGTTCTTC.

Notes on this clone: A read error may produce the germline difference seen at one junction end. Other nucleotide sequences in the sample specify the same CDR3. This chain joins TRBV6-6 and TRBJ2-7; the D gene is possibly TRBD2 (5 bases). Per germline, CDR1 MNHNY and CDR2 SVGAGI (reference sequence). The CDR3 is made up of 13 amino acids. CDR3 protein: CASSYSDWGEQYF. CDR3 bases: TGTGCCAGCAGCTACTCGGACTGGGGAGAGCAGTACTTC.

V gene TRBV6-6 combines with J gene TRBJ2-2, with D uncertain. Deletions cut 8 bases from V and 6 bases from J, with 7 bases between. Looked up from germline, CDR1 is MNHNY and CDR2 is SVGAGI (reference sequence). The CDR3 is 11 amino acids. The CDR3 DNA sequence: TGTGCCAGCGCCCGGGCCGGGGAGCTGTTTTTT. Protein product: CASARAGELFF.

The chain has TRBV27 and TRBJ1-2, with 7 bases aligning to TRBD1. V trimming: 8 bases; J trimming: 4 bases; junction bases outside the gene matches: 13. Germline lookup yields CDR1 MNHEY and CDR2 SMNVEV (reference sequence). The CDR3 runs 15 residues. CDR3 nucleotides: TGTGCCAGCGGGGATCTGGGACAGTGGGGCTATGGCTACACCTTC. Amino acids: CASGDLGQWGYGYTF.

V usage is TRBV5-6 and J usage is TRBJ2-3; D perhaps matches TRBD2 (5 bases). Germline CDR1 is SGHDT and CDR2 is YYEEEE. V shed 3 bases and J shed 2 bases, with 10 bases lying between them. This CDR3 has 14 amino acids. The CDR3 DNA reads TGTGCCAGCAGCTCTGGAGGCTTCACAGATACGCAGTATTTT. This translates into CASSSGGFTDTQYF.

The gene calls are TRBV27 and TRBJ1-2; 9 positions agree with TRBD1. Germline CDR1 reads MNHEY; CDR2 reads SMNVEV (reference sequence). This CDR3 region has 14 residues. Trimming at V came to 4 bases and at J to 2 bases, leaving 2 bases not matched to a gene. CDR3 region: CASSSGTGNYGYTF. The CDR3, as DNA: TGTGCCAGCAGTTCCGGGACAGGGAACTATGGCTACACCTTC.

The chain has TRBV7-2 and TRBJ2-7; 8 bases are shared with TRBD1. Germline trimming cut 3 bases from V and 3 bases from J; bases unmatched to any gene: 4. This CDR3 contains 14 residues. Germline V gene data show CDR1 as SGHTA and CDR2 as FQGNSA. CDR3 region: CASSFRDRSYEQYF. Here the CDR3 DNA reads TGTGCCAGCAGCTTTCGGGACAGGAGCTACGAGCAGTACTTC.

This clone was picked up one time. The V call is TRBV7-9, the J call TRBJ2-2; 7 nucleotides match TRBD2. CDR3 length equals 14 residues. With V trimmed by 6 bases and J by 3 bases, 4 bases remained unmatched. Germline assignment: CDR1 SEHNR and CDR2 FQNEAQ (reference sequence). The CDR3 spells CASSWDYYTGELFF. The CDR3, as DNA: TGTGCCAGCAGTTGGGACTACTACACCGGGGAGCTGTTTTTT.

This sequence joins TRBV30 and TRBJ2-3, with 9 bases fitting TRBD2. V shed 5 bases and J 3 bases; nucleotides not matched to a gene: 27. CDR3 length: 21 residues. Germline loops: CDR1 GTSNPN, CDR2 SVGIG (reference sequence). The CDR3 coding sequence is TGTGCCTGGCGACCTTTTAATGGGGCGCTAGCGGGGTTGGGGGAAACAGATACGCAGTATTTT. This gives the protein CAWRPFNGALAGLGETDTQYF.

CDR3 DNA: TGCGCCAGCAGCAAAAGGGCACTAGCGGGAGGTAGGGAGCAGTTCTTC. Translated, it gives CASSKRALAGGREQFF. This chain links TRBV4-1 with TRBJ2-1, with 12 bases identical to TRBD2. J was trimmed by 10 bases and V by 5 bases; bases with no gene match: 12. Germline V gene sequence: CDR1 MGHRA, CDR2 YSYEKL. CDR3 size: 16 residues.

This chain joins TRBV25-1 and TRBJ2-2; 13 bases are shared with TRBD2. From germline, CDR1 is MGHDK and CDR2 SYGVNS. The CDR3 is made up of 18 amino acids. V shed 1 base and J 1 base; nucleotides not matched to a gene: 3. Here the CDR3 DNA reads TGTGCCAGCAGTGAATCAGGACTAGCGGGGGAGAACACCGGGGAGCTGTTTTTT. Its translation: CASSESGLAGENTGELFF.

J is TRBJ2-1 and V is TRBV28; TRBD2 aligns across 7 bases. This CDR3 spans 14 amino acids. V shed 3 bases and J 7 bases; nucleotides not matched to a gene: 6. The germline V gene encodes CDR1 MDHEN and CDR2 SYDVKM. For the CDR3, the DNA is TGTGCCAGCAGTTTGGGGGGGGAGGGGAATGAGCAGTTCTTC. Translation gives CASSLGGEGNEQFF.

The DNA for the CDR3 is TGTGCCAGTAGTTCGGCGGGCAATCAGCCCCAGCATTTT. Translating it yields CASSSAGNQPQHF. J is TRBJ1-5 and V is TRBV19; D remains ambiguous. The CDR3 totals 13 residues. V was trimmed by 5 bases and J by 2 bases, leaving 7 bases between them. CDR1 is LNHDA and CDR2 is SQIVND in the germline V gene (reference sequence). Supplemented by reference TRBV19 and TRBJ1-5, the full variable domain reads DGGITQSPKYLFRKEGQNVTLSCEQNLNHDAMYWYRQDPGQGLRLIYYSQIVNDFQKGDIAEGYSVSREKKESFPLTVTSAQKNPTAFYLCASSSAGNQPQHFGDGTRLSIL.

The chain couples TRBV29-1 to TRBJ2-1, with D maybe TRBD1 (5 bases). This CDR3 region has 11 residues. CDR1 and CDR2 (germline): SQVTM, ANQGSEA. DNA for the CDR3: TGCGTGGGGCTAGTGGGCAATGAGCAGTTCTTC. Its translation: CVGLVGNEQFF.

The chain links TRBV4-3 to TRBJ2-7; 15 bases fit TRBD2. Germline V gene data show CDR1 as LGHNA and CDR2 as YSLEER. CDR3 size: 15 residues. Germline trimming cut 5 bases from V and 3 bases from J; bases unmatched to any gene: 2. CDR3 residues: CASSLGLAGGYEQYF. The DNA for the CDR3 is TGCGCCAGCAGCTTGGGACTAGCGGGGGGCTACGAGCAGTACTTC.

This clone was recorded only once. The rearrangement uses TRBV2 and TRBJ2-7, with TRBD1 identical over 9 bases. Losses at the gene ends were 2 bases for V and 3 bases for J; bases not matched to a gene: 8. The CDR3 spans 16 residues. Germline V gene data show CDR1 as SNHLY and CDR2 as FYNNEI. CDR3 bases: TGTGCCAGCAGTGAATTTGGGACAGGGCGGATCTACGAGCAGTACTTC. Its translation is CASSEFGTGRIYEQYF. Full variable domain (missing parts from reference TRBV2 and TRBJ2-7): EPEVTQTPSHQVTQMGQEVILRCVPISNHLYFYWYRQILGQKVEFLVSFYNNEISEKSEIFDDQFSVERPDGSNFTLKIRSTKLEDSAMYFCASSEFGTGRIYEQYFGPGTRLTVT.

V and J are TRBV28 and TRBJ2-7; the D is unclear. The CDR3 runs 13 residues. Trimming removed 6 bases at V and 2 bases at J, with 11 bases between. Looked up from germline, CDR1 is MDHEN and CDR2 is SYDVKM. In nucleotides, the CDR3 is TGTGCCAGCAGCCTTCACGAGACCTACGAGCAGTACTTC. The encoded protein is CASSLHETYEQYF. Variable domain in full (rest from reference TRBV28 and TRBJ2-7): DVKVTQSSRYLVKRTGEKVFLECVQDMDHENMFWYRQDPGLGLRLIYFSYDVKMKEKGDIPEGYSVSREKKERFSLILESASTNQTSMYLCASSLHETYEQYFGPGTRLTVT.